One and the same sample provided the 18 T cell receptor beta chains below, sequenced in a study of CD8 T cells in Susac syndrome. Random hexamers primed reverse transcription of roughly 0.45 to 1 ug RNA. Using its own MiXCR run on the immunoSEQ multiplex PCR reads, TCRdb lists one record per CDR3 protein. The profile shows under 200,000 distinct CDR3 sequences, 85% to 95% of them singletons. The sample was CD4+ T cells from PBMCs. The source is a human donor in good health.

The chain recombines TRBV14 with TRBJ2-7; no clear D gene. The CDR3 spans 16 residues. Trimming removed 4 bases at V and 2 bases at J, with 18 bases between. Germline CDR1 and CDR2: SGHDN and FVKESK. CDR3 in amino acids: CASSLTIPTTPYEQYF. The CDR3 region has the DNA TGTGCCAGCAGCCTAACAATACCCACAACTCCCTACGAGCAGTACTTC.

The CDR3 nucleotides are TGTGCCTGGTCCCGGCTGGGGTACGGCTACACCTTC. Translating gives CAWSRLGYGYTF. The rearrangement links TRBV30 to TRBJ1-2, with D uncertain. Trimming removed 5 bases from V and 8 bases from J, with 15 bases in between. CDR1 and CDR2 (germline): GTSNPN, SVGIG (reference sequence). This CDR3 comprises 12 residues.

The rearrangement uses TRBV3-1 and TRBJ2-2; D might be TRBD1 or TRBD2, each matching 5 bases. Trimming pared 1 base from V and 4 bases from J, leaving 10 bases between. CDR1 is LGHDT and CDR2 is YNNKEL in the germline V gene (reference sequence). CDR3 length: 15 amino acids. This CDR3 reads CASSQGVGTTGELFF. The CDR3 region has the DNA TGTGCCAGCAGCCAAGGGGTAGGGACCACCGGGGAGCTGTTTTTT.

This chain connects TRBV27 to TRBJ1-6; 8 nucleotides align to TRBD1. V lost 5 bases to trimming and J lost 9 bases; unmatched junction nucleotides: 6. The CDR3 spans 14 residues. Germline CDR1 and CDR2: MNHEY and SMNVEV (reference sequence). CDR3 sequence: CASSPDRGGSPLHF. The CDR3 coding sequence is TGTGCCAGCAGTCCCGACAGGGGCGGTTCACCCCTCCACTTT.

This rearrangement joins TRBV20-1 to TRBJ2-1, with D perhaps TRBD1 or TRBD2 (5 bases each). This CDR3 has 16 residues. Per the germline V gene, CDR1 is DFQATT and CDR2 is SNEGSKA (reference sequence). Deletions cut 2 bases from V and 0 bases from J, with 14 bases between. Here the CDR3 reads CSARTRDASSYNEQFF. In DNA, the CDR3 is TGCAGTGCTAGAACACGGGACGCGAGCTCCTACAATGAGCAGTTCTTC.

This chain links TRBV23-1 with TRBJ2-1; 7 bases match TRBD1. TRBV23-1 qualifies as an ORF whose function is uncertain. There are 15 residues in the CDR3. The V and J ends lost 3 bases and 6 bases, in that order; junction bases with no gene match: 8. DNA of the CDR3: TGCGCCAGCAGTCACCAGGGACAGATTCGCAATGAGCAGTTCTTC. Its protein is CASSHQGQIRNEQFF.

To note about this clonotype: Germline and junction disagree at one end, which may indicate a read error. This sequence joins TRBV20-1 and TRBJ2-5; the match to TRBD2 covers 8 bases. CDR3 size: 13 residues. Germline loops: CDR1 DFQATT, CDR2 SNEGSKA (reference sequence). The CDR3 region is CSAQAPGLGVSNF. The CDR3 DNA reads as TGCAGTGCTCAAGCGCCGGGACTAGGAGTTTCGAACTTC.

The chain combines TRBV29-1 with TRBJ1-1, with D unclear. The CDR3 contains 13 residues. Germline V gene lookup returns CDR1 SQVTM and CDR2 ANQGSEA. V was cut by 7 bases and J by 1 base, with 13 bases left in between. The CDR3 is CSGMGAPNTEAFF. CDR3 nucleotides: TGCAGCGGTATGGGCGCACCGAACACTGAAGCTTTCTTT.

The V call is TRBV9, the J call TRBJ2-7; 7 nucleotides agree with TRBD2. CDR1 is SGDLS and CDR2 is YYNGEE in the germline V gene. The CDR3 contains 13 residues. Germline trimming cut 3 bases from V and 6 bases from J; bases unmatched to any gene: 6. DNA for the CDR3: TGTGCCAGCAGCGAGGGAGGGTTAGGCGAGCAGTACTTC. As protein: CASSEGGLGEQYF. Variable domain in full (rest from reference TRBV9 and TRBJ2-7): DSGVTQTPKHLITATGQRVTLRCSPRSGDLSVYWYQQSLDQGLQFLIQYYNGEERAKGNILERFSAQQFPDLHSELNLSSLELGDSALYFCASSEGGLGEQYFGPGTRLTVT.

The V gene is TRBV9, the J gene TRBJ2-4, with unresolved D. Per the germline V gene, CDR1 is SGDLS and CDR2 is YYNGEE. The CDR3 sequence is 11 residues long. The ends were cut back, 7 bases at V and 9 bases at J, with 11 bases in the middle. Here the CDR3 DNA reads TGTGCCAGCGCTGCCGATAGCATTCAGTACTTC. It translates to CASAADSIQYF.

This chain connects TRBV30 to TRBJ1-5; D remains unclear. V was cut by 3 bases and J by 6 bases, with 9 bases left in between. This CDR3 comprises 12 residues. The germline gives CDR1 GTSNPN, CDR2 SVGIG (reference sequence). CDR3 in DNA: TGTGCCTGGAGCGCCACCGGTCAGCCCCAGCATTTT. Its translation: CAWSATGQPQHF.

The V and J genes are TRBV5-1 and TRBJ2-3, with D possibly called TRBD1 or TRBD2 (5 bases each). The length of the CDR3 is 17 residues. CDR1 and CDR2 from the germline V gene are SGHRS and YFSETQ. Trimming left V 4 bases short and J 2 bases short, with 20 bases between. CDR3 protein: CASSRSGAGAFTDTQYF. The CDR3 bases are TGCGCCAGCAGCAGGTCCGGGGCCGGGGCCTTCACAGATACGCAGTATTTT.

The chain couples TRBV29-1 to TRBJ1-1; 7 bases map to TRBD1. CDR3 length equals 13 residues. Per germline, CDR1 SQVTM and CDR2 ANQGSEA. Trimming took 7 bases from V and 3 from J; bases not matched to a gene: 8. The CDR3 sequence is CSARGQPYTEAFF. In DNA, the CDR3 is TGCAGCGCCCGGGGACAGCCTTACACTGAAGCTTTCTTT.

The chain couples TRBV7-3 to TRBJ1-1; 9 bases map to TRBD1. From germline, CDR1 is SGHTA and CDR2 FQGTGA. Unmatched junction bases numbered 8, after V lost 5 bases and J lost 4 bases. The CDR3 has 15 amino acids. The CDR3 loop reads CASSAPGQGVTEAFF. CDR3 sequence (DNA): TGTGCCAGCAGCGCGCCGGGACAGGGTGTCACTGAAGCTTTCTTT.

The genes are TRBV7-9 and TRBJ1-2; TRBD1 agrees at 8 bases. This CDR3 has 13 residues. Looked up from germline, CDR1 is SEHNR and CDR2 is FQNEAQ (reference sequence). Unmatched junction bases numbered 6, after V lost 4 bases and J lost 8 bases. The DNA of the CDR3 is TGTGCCAGCAGCTCCCAGGGGGCGGGAGGCTACACCTTC. It is translated as CASSSQGAGGYTF. Full variable domain (rest looked up from reference TRBV7-9 and TRBJ1-2): DTGVSQNPRHKITKRGQNVTFRCDPISEHNRLYWYRQTLGQGPEFLTYFQNEAQLEKSRLLSDRFSAERPKGSFSTLEIQRTEQGDSAMYLCASSSQGAGGYTFGSGTRLTVV.

This sequence joins TRBV5-6 and TRBJ1-1; D is perhaps TRBD1 (5 bases). Germline CDR1 SGHDT, CDR2 YYEEEE. The CDR3 sequence is 12 residues long. V was clipped by 5 bases and J by 7 bases, with 12 bases between them. The CDR3 loop reads CASSWGFGEAFF. CDR3 DNA: TGTGCCAGCAGTTGGGGGTTTGGTGAAGCTTTCTTT.

This clonotype was picked up one time. The genes are TRBV28 and TRBJ2-7, with 7 nucleotides matching TRBD2. Germline V lookup: CDR1 MDHEN, CDR2 SYDVKM. The J segment lost 3 bases and the V segment lost 7 bases, leaving 6 bases of the junction unmatched. The CDR3 has 13 residues. The CDR3 DNA reads as TGTGCCAGCACTCCGGGAGGATACTACGAGCAGTACGTC. Residues: CASTPGGYYEQYV.

DNA for the CDR3: TGCAGTGCTAGAGATGATGGCCCGCTCACCTACGAGCAGTACTTC. Encoded protein: CSARDDGPLTYEQYF. The chain combines TRBV20-1 with TRBJ2-7; D remains ambiguous. V dropped 0 bases and J dropped 2 bases, with 14 bases sitting between them. This CDR3 has 15 amino acids. Per the germline V gene, CDR1 is DFQATT and CDR2 is SNEGSKA (reference sequence).